The 22 T cell receptor beta chains presented below share a single source sample, sequenced in a study of blood T cell repertoires in COVID-19 (dated by TCRdb to about 2020). The method behind the library was the immunoSEQ multiplex PCR assay. Held by TCRdb, this immuneACCESS table contains in-frame sequences only and omits some clones. Under half of the omission traces to an unresolved V gene where checked; the cause of the rest is unknown. The sample records 180,000 or so clones, 75% to 90% of which are singletons. Of the sample, 6.5% to 10% is held by the ten largest clones. Sequencing was carried out using peripheral blood. These receptors all come from a woman aged 60-75 years with acute or convalescent COVID-19.

This clone was counted only a few times. The gene calls are TRBV5-1 and TRBJ1-2, with D perhaps TRBD1 (5 bases). The germline CDR1 and CDR2 sequences are SGHRS and YFSETQ. The CDR3 length is 14 residues. Trimming removed 3 bases from V and 4 bases from J, with 13 bases in between. The CDR3 DNA reads TGCGCCAGCAGCTGGTCGGGGGACGGCTATGGCTACACCTTC. It specifies CASSWSGDGYGYTF.

The V gene is TRBV10-1, the J gene TRBJ1-5, with D possibly being TRBD1 (5 bases). The CDR3 spans 12 residues. Trimming took off 1 base at V and 9 bases at J, with 7 bases between the two ends. The germline V gene encodes CDR1 WNHNN and CDR2 SYGVQD (reference sequence). This chain's CDR3 is CASSEYGGPQHF. CDR3 coding DNA: TGCGCCAGCAGTGAGTACGGGGGGCCCCAGCATTTT.

V and J are TRBV5-8 and TRBJ2-4; D is unclear. The germline V gene has CDR1 SGHTS and CDR2 YDEGEE. The V end lost 4 bases, the J end lost 6 bases, and 8 bases lay between the germline ends. The CDR3 totals 12 residues. CDR3 amino acids: CASSPPGNIQYF. As DNA, the CDR3 is TGTGCCAGCAGCCCGCCGGGAAACATTCAGTACTTC.

This clone showed up just a few times. V and J are TRBV15 and TRBJ2-1, with TRBD2 as a possible D gene (5 bases). Trimming shortened V by 0 bases and J by 5 bases, and 11 bases separated the two germline ends. The V gene's germline CDR1 is LNHNV and CDR2 YYDKDF (reference sequence). The CDR3 sequence is 15 residues long. CDR3 nucleotide sequence: TGTGCCACCAGCAGAGATCCAGCGGCCAACAATGAGCAGTTCTTC. Translation: CATSRDPAANNEQFF.

The rearrangement links TRBV6-1 to TRBJ1-1, with D possibly matching TRBD1 (5 bases). V lost 0 bases and J 5 bases, leaving 10 bases between the germline ends. This CDR3 region has 14 residues. Germline V CDR1 and CDR2: MNHNS, SASEGT. In DNA, the CDR3 is TGTGCCAGCAGTGAAGCGCAGGGAGGGACTGAAGCTTTCTTT. Residues: CASSEAQGGTEAFF.

V gene TRBV9 combines with J gene TRBJ2-2, with TRBD2 matching 9 bases. The CDR3 runs to 15 residues. Per germline, CDR1 SGDLS and CDR2 YYNGEE. With V trimmed by 6 bases and J by 2 bases, 5 bases remained unmatched. CDR3 nucleotides: TGTGCCAGCACCCCCGGGACTAGCAACACCGGGGAGCTGTTTTTT. This gives the protein CASTPGTSNTGELFF.

Only a few counts were recorded for this clone. The V call is TRBV2, the J call TRBJ1-1; 9 bases agree with TRBD1. Per germline, CDR1 SNHLY and CDR2 FYNNEI. V lost 6 bases to trimming and J lost 5 bases; unmatched junction nucleotides: 4. This CDR3 is 13 amino acids long. CDR3 DNA sequence: TGTGCCAGCAGAACAGGGGGCGGGACTGAAGCTTTCTTT. This translates into CASRTGGGTEAFF.

The chain links TRBV5-1 to TRBJ2-1; 11 bases are a match to TRBD2. Germline CDR1 is SGHRS and CDR2 is YFSETQ. The CDR3 extends over 17 amino acids. With 4 bases clipped from V and 4 bases from J, the junction kept 10 bases outside the gene matches. CDR3 DNA sequence: TGCGCCAGCAGCAACATCCCCGGGACTAGCGGTTACAATGAGCAGTTCTTC. Protein: CASSNIPGTSGYNEQFF.

The chain links TRBV7-9 to TRBJ2-1; the D gene is possibly TRBD1 (5 bases). The CDR3 has 14 residues. Germline V lookup: CDR1 SEHNR, CDR2 FQNEAQ (reference sequence). Trimming took off 8 bases at V and 9 bases at J, with 20 bases between the two ends. The CDR3 loop reads CASGISTGNGEQFF. DNA for the CDR3: TGTGCCAGCGGAATTTCTACAGGAAACGGTGAGCAGTTCTTC. The full variable domain, in which reference TRBV7-9 and TRBJ2-1 provide the parts outside the CDR3, is DTGVSQNPRHKITKRGQNVTFRCDPISEHNRLYWYRQTLGQGPEFLTYFQNEAQLEKSRLLSDRFSAERPKGSFSTLEIQRTEQGDSAMYLCASGISTGNGEQFFGPGTRLTVL.

The CDR3 loop is CASSNSPSSYNEQFF. CDR3 coding DNA: TGTGCCAGTAGTAACTCCCCGAGCTCCTACAATGAGCAGTTCTTC. The V and J genes are TRBV19 and TRBJ2-1; no definite D call. The germline V gene has CDR1 LNHDA and CDR2 SQIVND (reference sequence). The CDR3 consists of 15 residues. Trimming pared 4 bases from V and 0 bases from J, leaving 10 bases between.

This clone was counted once. This chain connects TRBV5-8 to TRBJ2-1; 9 bases are shared with TRBD1. CDR3 length equals 13 residues. In germline, CDR1 is SGHTS, CDR2 YDEGEE. V shed 7 bases, J shed 5 bases, and the junction held 4 bases outside the gene matches. CDR3 in amino acids: CASWGQGDNEQFF. CDR3 sequence (DNA): TGTGCCAGCTGGGGACAGGGAGACAATGAGCAGTTCTTC.

This chain joins TRBV28 and TRBJ2-1; D possibly corresponds to TRBD2 (6 bases). The ends were cut back, 5 bases at V and 10 bases at J, with 9 bases in the middle. This CDR3 comprises 11 residues. CDR1 and CDR2 (germline): MDHEN, SYDVKM. The CDR3 here is CASSLREEQFF. As DNA, the CDR3 is TGTGCCAGCAGTCTTCGGGAGGAGCAGTTCTTC.

This clone has only one observation. The chain joins TRBV7-8 to TRBJ1-2, with 7 bases that match TRBD1. This CDR3 comprises 16 residues. From germline, CDR1 is SGHVS and CDR2 FQNEAQ. The J segment lost 2 bases and the V segment lost 0 bases, leaving 6 bases of the junction unmatched. The CDR3 nucleotides are TGTGCCAGCAGCTTAGCTGCCGGGACAGTGAACTATGGCTACACCTTC. Translated, it gives CASSLAAGTVNYGYTF.

This sequence joins TRBV19 and TRBJ1-4; D is ambiguous. V was cut by 1 base and J by 7 bases, with 7 bases left in between. Germline CDR1 LNHDA, CDR2 SQIVND (reference sequence). This CDR3 has 13 amino acids. The CDR3 DNA reads TGTGCCAGTAGTATAGTGCTCAGTGAAAAACTGTTTTTT. Encoded protein: CASSIVLSEKLFF. The whole variable domain, remainder taken from reference TRBV19 and TRBJ1-4, is DGGITQSPKYLFRKEGQNVTLSCEQNLNHDAMYWYRQDPGQGLRLIYYSQIVNDFQKGDIAEGYSVSREKKESFPLTVTSAQKNPTAFYLCASSIVLSEKLFFGSGTQLSVL.

The rearrangement joins TRBV2 to TRBJ2-5; 7 bases are a match to TRBD1. Trimming removed 6 bases from V and 3 bases from J; junction bases left unmatched: 4. This CDR3 comprises 13 residues. Per the germline V gene, CDR1 is SNHLY and CDR2 is FYNNEI. The DNA for the CDR3 is TGTGCCAGCAGACAGGGGAGAGAAGAGACCCAGTACTTC. It codes for CASRQGREETQYF.

V gene TRBV7-3 combines with J gene TRBJ2-1; 13 bases are a match to TRBD2. Germline-derived CDR1 and CDR2 are SGHTA and FQGTGA. The CDR3 extends over 17 amino acids. V lost 1 base and J lost 9; bases outside the gene matches: 9. The CDR3 nucleotides read TGTGCCAGCAGCTTAATGGGGGGACTAGCGGGAAATTCTGAGCAGTTCTTC. It yields the protein CASSLMGGLAGNSEQFF.

This clone showed up just once. The chain is built from TRBV19 and TRBJ2-1, with 7 bases that match TRBD2. Losses at the gene ends were 3 bases for V and 6 bases for J; bases not matched to a gene: 5. The CDR3 loop spans 14 amino acids. Germline CDR1 reads LNHDA; CDR2 reads SQIVND (reference sequence). Written as DNA, the CDR3 is TGTGCCAGTAGTATGAGGGAGGGGCTCAATGAGCAGTTCTTC. It is translated as CASSMREGLNEQFF. The full variable domain, in which reference TRBV19 and TRBJ2-1 provide the parts outside the CDR3, is DGGITQSPKYLFRKEGQNVTLSCEQNLNHDAMYWYRQDPGQGLRLIYYSQIVNDFQKGDIAEGYSVSREKKESFPLTVTSAQKNPTAFYLCASSMREGLNEQFFGPGTRLTVL.

This chain joins TRBV28 and TRBJ1-1, with TRBD1 matching 8 bases. The V and J ends lost 1 base and 2 bases, in that order; junction bases with no gene match: 3. Germline V gene lookup returns CDR1 MDHEN and CDR2 SYDVKM. CDR3 length equals 15 residues. CDR3 in amino acids: CASSLSQGANTEAFF. CDR3 DNA: TGTGCCAGCAGTTTATCGCAGGGGGCCAACACTGAAGCTTTCTTT.

This clone came up a few times. This sample includes further DNA sequences coding for the same CDR3. The rearrangement uses TRBV6-5 and TRBJ1-2, with 7 bases lining up with TRBD1. The V gene's germline CDR1 is MNHEY and CDR2 SVGAGI. V gave up 2 bases and J gave up 8 bases; unmatched junction bases: 5. This CDR3 contains 13 residues. The CDR3 reads CASSYEGAGGYTF. The CDR3 region has the DNA TGTGCCAGCAGTTACGAGGGGGCCGGAGGCTACACCTTC.

This clone appeared a few times. This chain links TRBV7-2 with TRBJ2-7, with D possibly matching TRBD2 (5 bases). In germline, CDR1 is SGHTA, CDR2 FQGNSA. Trimming took 1 base from V and 2 from J, leaving 15 bases between them. The length of the CDR3 is 16 residues. The CDR3 sequence is CASSLGESLGAYEQYV. CDR3 in DNA: TGTGCCAGCAGCTTAGGAGAGAGCCTCGGGGCCTACGAGCAGTACGTC.

The J gene is TRBJ1-2, the V gene TRBV12-3 or TRBV12-4; the D gene is possibly TRBD1 (5 bases). Between the trimmed V and J ends, which lost 6 bases and 8 bases, there was a span of 13 bases. The CDR3 contains 12 residues. Here the CDR3 reads CASSTDRRGYTF. The DNA for the CDR3 is TGTGCCAGCAGCACTGACAGACGCGGCTACACCTTC.

This clone was observed a single time. The chain has TRBV24-1 and TRBJ2-1, with 8 bases lining up with TRBD1. The J segment lost 5 bases and the V segment lost 4 bases, leaving 6 bases of the junction unmatched. The CDR3 is 15 residues long. Per the germline V gene, CDR1 is KGHDR and CDR2 is SFDVKD. CDR3 region: CATSEGGQGNNEQFF. The CDR3 coding sequence is TGTGCCACCAGTGAGGGAGGACAGGGAAACAATGAGCAGTTCTTC.